One and the same sample provided the 17 T cell receptor beta chains below, sequenced in a study of T cells expressing NK-cell markers. After re-calling the 5' RACE reads, TCRdb lists one entry per CDR3 protein, DNA absent. The sample totals 350,000 to 400,000 distinct CDR3 sequences; its top ten clones hold around 10%. The sample taken for sequencing was blood T cells: a sorted CD56 or NKG2C T cell subset, CD4+ or CD8+ T cells, or bulk PBMC T cells (not recorded which). Receptors were obtained from a woman in her fifties or sixties in good health.

Here the CDR3 reads CASSFEGAGYEQFF. The genes are TRBV7-9 and TRBJ2-1; the TRBD2 assignment by TCRdb is unverifiable without DNA. CDR1 SEHNR and CDR2 FQNEAQ come from the germline V gene (reference sequence). The CDR3 is 14 amino acids.

V and J are TRBV10-3 and TRBJ1-2; TCRdb's D gene call, TRBD1, goes unchecked for lack of DNA. This CDR3 is built from 13 residues. In germline, CDR1 is ENHRY, CDR2 SYGVKD. The CDR3 loop reads CASQGSGLYGYTF.

The chain carries TRBV5-1 and TRBJ1-2; without DNA, the TCRdb call of TRBD1 cannot be checked. CDR3 size: 16 residues. Germline values: CDR1 SGHRS, CDR2 YFSETQ. Here the CDR3 reads CASSLGTGGLHYGYTF.

V is TRBV15 and J is TRBJ1-1; lacking DNA, the TRBD1 call made by TCRdb goes unchecked. Looked up from germline, CDR1 is LNHNV and CDR2 is YYDKDF (reference sequence). The CDR3 has 13 residues. The CDR3 here is CATSRDRAPWAFF.

The genes are TRBV20-1 and TRBJ2-7; as DNA is missing, the TRBD2 call by TCRdb cannot be tested. Germline V gene data show CDR1 as DFQATT and CDR2 as SNEGSKA (reference sequence). The CDR3 loop spans 11 amino acids. The CDR3 region is CSASRGEGQYF.

This rearrangement joins TRBV7-2 to TRBJ2-1; TCRdb gives TRBD2 as the D gene, but with no DNA this cannot be confirmed. Germline loops: CDR1 SGHTA, CDR2 FQGNSA. The CDR3 extends over 13 amino acids. The CDR3 reads CASSLLPINEQFF.

The chain employs TRBV7-6 and TRBJ2-7; TCRdb's D gene call, TRBD2, goes unchecked for lack of DNA. The CDR3 has 19 amino acids. Germline V gene sequence: CDR1 SGHVS, CDR2 FNYEAQ. CDR3 residues: CASSLEGGLAGRVTYEQYF. The full variable domain, rest sourced from reference TRBV7-6 and TRBJ2-7, is GAGVSQSPRYKVTKRGQDVALRCDPISGHVSLYWYRQALGQGPEFLTYFNYEAQQDKSGLPNDRFSAERPEGSISTLTIQRTEQRDSAMYRCASSLEGGLAGRVTYEQYFGPGTRLTVT.

This chain links TRBV5-1 with TRBJ2-5; there is no DNA to check the TCRdb D call of TRBD2. The germline V gene has CDR1 SGHRS and CDR2 YFSETQ. This CDR3 has 15 residues. CDR3 sequence: CASSLARLMQETQYF.

V gene TRBV15 combines with J gene TRBJ2-3; TCRdb's D call of TRBD1 is untestable without DNA. This CDR3 region has 17 residues. Per germline, CDR1 LNHNV and CDR2 YYDKDF (reference sequence). CDR3 loop: CATSRNRQGPHTDTQYF.

The chain joins TRBV11-2 to TRBJ1-2. The CDR3 has 12 amino acids. Germline values: CDR1 SGHAT, CDR2 FQNNGV. This CDR3 is CASSLRDYGYTF.

J is TRBJ1-1 and V is TRBV12-3 or TRBV12-4; with no DNA, the TCRdb D assignment of TRBD1 cannot be verified. The CDR3 runs 13 residues. CDR3 sequence: CASSLTGYAEAFF.

The chain employs TRBV29-1 and TRBJ2-7. The CDR3 extends over 13 amino acids. From germline, CDR1 is SQVTM and CDR2 ANQGSEA. The CDR3: CSVERADSYEQYF.

The V and J genes are TRBV27 and TRBJ2-3; TCRdb's D call of TRBD1 is untestable without DNA. CDR1 is MNHEY and CDR2 is SMNVEV in the germline V gene (reference sequence). CDR3 length: 13 residues. CDR3 region: CATGTGDTDTQYF.

The chain combines TRBV5-6 with TRBJ2-7; no DNA is available, so the TRBD1 call from TCRdb remains unchecked. CDR1 and CDR2 from the germline V gene are SGHDT and YYEEEE. This CDR3 spans 14 amino acids. The CDR3 is CASRSQLVSYEQYF.

V and J are TRBV28 and TRBJ2-1; no DNA is available, so the TRBD2 call from TCRdb remains unchecked. CDR3 length: 16 amino acids. Germline CDR1 MDHEN, CDR2 SYDVKM. CDR3 amino acids: CASSLYKGPSYNEQFF.

V usage is TRBV3-1 and J usage is TRBJ2-4. The V gene's germline CDR1 is LGHDT and CDR2 YNNKEL (reference sequence). The CDR3 totals 14 residues. The CDR3 protein is CASSQDVSKNIQYF.

The chain joins TRBV3-1 to TRBJ2-3; TCRdb reports TRBD2, a call that lacks DNA to check it against. CDR3 length: 18 residues. The V gene's germline CDR1 is LGHDT and CDR2 YNNKEL (reference sequence). The CDR3 spells CASSQDPLAGGPTDTQYF.